This is a list of T cell receptor beta chains from one sample in a study of blood T cell repertoires in COVID-19. Sequencing was performed with immunoSEQ multiplex PCR; in TCRdb, only in-frame clones are kept and a portion is missing. Among around 300,000 clones listed, roughly 90% were seen once. Sequencing was done on a sample of peripheral blood. The source is a woman aged 30 to 39 with COVID-19, enrolled during active disease. CDR3s include the opening cysteine and the closing phenylalanine or tryptophan. A D gene is named only where the DNA matches it firmly. Clone size appears in some rows only: once, few, many, or a class for an expanded clone.

v_call: TRBV9; j_call: TRBJ2-1; clone_size: -; d_call: TRBD1; cdr3_nt: TGTGCCAGCAGCCCAAGACAGGGGGCGAATGAGCAGTTCTTC; cdr3_aa: CASSPRQGANEQFF
v_call: TRBV5-4; j_call: TRBJ1-2; clone_size: -; d_call: -; cdr3_nt: TGTGCCAGCTCTAGACTAGGGCAATTATTAGGGTATGGCTACACCTTC; cdr3_aa: CASSRLGQLLGYGYTF
v_call: TRBV5-1; j_call: TRBJ2-1; clone_size: -; d_call: -; cdr3_nt: TGCGCCAGCAGCCTCTACAATGAGCAGTTCTTC; cdr3_aa: CASSLYNEQFF
v_call: TRBV29-1; j_call: TRBJ2-3; clone_size: -; d_call: -; cdr3_nt: TGCAGCGTTGGACAGGAGAACACAGATACGCAGTATTTT; cdr3_aa: CSVGQENTDTQYF
v_call: TRBV30; j_call: TRBJ1-2; clone_size: -; d_call: -; cdr3_nt: TGTGCCTGGAGTGATCGGGGGGCGCGTGGCTACACCTTC; cdr3_aa: CAWSDRGARGYTF
v_call: TRBV5-1; j_call: TRBJ2-7; clone_size: -; d_call: -; cdr3_nt: TGCGCCAGCAGCTTGAATGGACAGTATTACGAGCAGTACTTC; cdr3_aa: CASSLNGQYYEQYF
v_call: TRBV7-9; j_call: TRBJ1-3; clone_size: -; d_call: TRBD1; cdr3_nt: TGTGCCAGCAGCACAATCCGGCCCCCTTCCGGGACAGGAGTAAGAAACACCATATATTTT; cdr3_aa: CASSTIRPPSGTGVRNTIYF
v_call: TRBV14; j_call: TRBJ2-2; clone_size: -; d_call: TRBD2; cdr3_nt: TGTGCCAGCAGCTGGCTCCTAGCGGGAGGAAGGCGCGGGGAGCTGTTTTTT; cdr3_aa: CASSWLLAGGRRGELFF
v_call: TRBV3-1/TRBV3-2; j_call: TRBJ2-3; clone_size: -; d_call: -; cdr3_nt: TGTGCCAGCAGCCAATCGTCCCGAGCAGGGATTAATTCAGATACGCAGTATTTT; cdr3_aa: CASSQSSRAGINSDTQYF
v_call: TRBV18; j_call: TRBJ1-1; clone_size: -; d_call: -; cdr3_nt: TGTGCCAGCTCACCAATCTCGGGCAGGGAGAACACTGAAGCTTTCTTT; cdr3_aa: CASSPISGRENTEAFF
v_call: TRBV27; j_call: TRBJ1-5; clone_size: -; d_call: -; cdr3_nt: TGTGCCAGCAGTTTAACCGGGTCACAGCCCCAGCATTTT; cdr3_aa: CASSLTGSQPQHF
v_call: TRBV28; j_call: TRBJ1-2; clone_size: -; d_call: TRBD1; cdr3_nt: TGTGCCAGCAGGACCGGACAGGGGAGAGGGTCCTTC; cdr3_aa: CASRTGQGRGSF
v_call: TRBV7-8; j_call: TRBJ2-3; clone_size: -; d_call: TRBD2; cdr3_nt: TGTGCCAGCAGCTTGACTAGCGGAGTAACCAGGGATACGCAGTATTTT; cdr3_aa: CASSLTSGVTRDTQYF
v_call: TRBV7-8; j_call: TRBJ1-5; clone_size: -; d_call: -; cdr3_nt: TGTGCCAGCAGCCCCCTAAACGAGCGAGGTCAGCCCCAGCATTTT; cdr3_aa: CASSPLNERGQPQHF
v_call: TRBV19; j_call: TRBJ2-5; clone_size: -; d_call: -; cdr3_nt: TGTGCCAGTAGTATCACACAGGCGCTCCAAGAGACCCAGTACTTC; cdr3_aa: CASSITQALQETQYF
v_call: TRBV19; j_call: TRBJ1-3; clone_size: -; d_call: TRBD1; cdr3_nt: TGTGCCAGTAGTCTCCAGCGACAGGGCCCCCTCTCTGGAAACACCATATATTTT; cdr3_aa: CASSLQRQGPLSGNTIYF
v_call: TRBV10-3; j_call: TRBJ1-2; clone_size: -; d_call: -; cdr3_nt: TGTGCCATCAGTGAGCGGGTTCCTAACTATGGCTACACCTTC; cdr3_aa: CAISERVPNYGYTF
v_call: TRBV29-1; j_call: TRBJ2-1; clone_size: once; d_call: TRBD1; cdr3_nt: TGCAGCGTTGAGTCAGGGGGCTTTTACAATGAGCAGTTCTTC; cdr3_aa: CSVESGGFYNEQFF
v_call: TRBV2; j_call: TRBJ2-3; clone_size: -; d_call: -; cdr3_nt: TGTGCCATCCCGGCCCCCCGGGGCACAGATACGCAGTATTTT; cdr3_aa: CAIPAPRGTDTQYF
v_call: TRBV7-9; j_call: TRBJ2-2; clone_size: many; d_call: -; cdr3_nt: TGTGCCAGCAGCCCTAGGGGACTTTCCGCCGGGGAGCTGTTTTTT; cdr3_aa: CASSPRGLSAGELFF
v_call: TRBV10-3; j_call: TRBJ2-5; clone_size: -; d_call: -; cdr3_nt: TGTGCCGTCTCCCCGACCGGGACAACTAAATCGACTGAGACCCAGTACTTC; cdr3_aa: CAVSPTGTTKSTETQYF
v_call: TRBV5-1; j_call: TRBJ2-7; clone_size: few; d_call: TRBD2; cdr3_nt: TGCGCCAGCAGCTTGGGACCCAGAATTGGACTAGCGGGACCCTACGAGCAGTACTTC; cdr3_aa: CASSLGPRIGLAGPYEQYF
v_call: TRBV24-1; j_call: TRBJ1-5; clone_size: -; d_call: TRBD1; cdr3_nt: TGTGCCACCAGTGAGTTAGACCGGGACAGGGGGTTCAATCAGCCCCAGCATTTT; cdr3_aa: CATSELDRDRGFNQPQHF
v_call: TRBV30; j_call: TRBJ1-2; clone_size: -; d_call: -; cdr3_nt: TGTGCCTGGACCACAGGAACTAACTATGGCTACACCTTC; cdr3_aa: CAWTTGTNYGYTF
v_call: TRBV4-1; j_call: TRBJ2-2; clone_size: -; d_call: -; cdr3_nt: TGCGCCAGCAGCCAAGCCAGGACTGACACCGGGGAGCTGTTTTTT; cdr3_aa: CASSQARTDTGELFF
v_call: TRBV6-2/TRBV6-3; j_call: TRBJ2-7; clone_size: once; d_call: TRBD2; cdr3_nt: TGTGCCAGCAGTTACGGTTCCAGCGGGAGTCTCCGAACCGAGCAGTACTTC; cdr3_aa: CASSYGSSGSLRTEQYF
v_call: TRBV30; j_call: TRBJ1-5; clone_size: once; d_call: -; cdr3_nt: TGTGCCTGGAGTGTAAGCCCCAAGCAGCCCCAGCATTTT; cdr3_aa: CAWSVSPKQPQHF
v_call: TRBV28; j_call: TRBJ1-5; clone_size: -; d_call: -; cdr3_nt: TGTGCCAGCAGCCATAGTCAGCCCCAGCATTTT; cdr3_aa: CASSHSQPQHF
v_call: TRBV3-1/TRBV3-2; j_call: TRBJ1-2; clone_size: -; d_call: TRBD1; cdr3_nt: TGTGCCAGCAGCCCCGACAGGGAAGTGTTCGGCTACACCTTC; cdr3_aa: CASSPDREVFGYTF
v_call: TRBV9; j_call: TRBJ1-6; clone_size: -; d_call: TRBD1; cdr3_nt: TGTGCCAGCAGCGTGGGACAGGGTAATTCACCCCTCCACTTT; cdr3_aa: CASSVGQGNSPLHF
v_call: TRBV3-1/TRBV3-2; j_call: TRBJ2-7; clone_size: -; d_call: TRBD2; cdr3_nt: TGTGCCAGCAGCCTCGGACTAGATTTGTGGTGGGAGCAGTACTTC; cdr3_aa: CASSLGLDLWWEQYF
v_call: TRBV2; j_call: TRBJ2-1; clone_size: -; d_call: -; cdr3_nt: TGTGCCGGTAGGGGGGGGACCTACAATGAGCAGTTCTTC; cdr3_aa: CAGRGGTYNEQFF
v_call: TRBV7-2; j_call: TRBJ1-1; clone_size: -; d_call: -; cdr3_nt: TGTGCCAGCAGCTTAGTGGGGGCCGCTGAAGCTTTCTTT; cdr3_aa: CASSLVGAAEAFF
v_call: TRBV2; j_call: TRBJ1-1; clone_size: -; d_call: -; cdr3_nt: TGTGCCAGCATGGACAACCTGAACACTGAAGCTTTCTTT; cdr3_aa: CASMDNLNTEAFF
v_call: TRBV5-4; j_call: TRBJ2-5; clone_size: -; d_call: TRBD1; cdr3_nt: TGTGCCAGCAGCCAAACTGACAGGGAGGAGACCCAGTACTTC; cdr3_aa: CASSQTDREETQYF
v_call: TRBV5-4; j_call: TRBJ2-2; clone_size: few; d_call: TRBD2; cdr3_nt: TGTGCCAGCAGCTTGCGCGGGAGATCGGCCGGGGAGCTGTTTTTT; cdr3_aa: CASSLRGRSAGELFF
v_call: TRBV28; j_call: TRBJ2-7; clone_size: -; d_call: TRBD2; cdr3_nt: TGTGCCAGCAGTCCTACGGGGGGGCTAGTCGAGCAGTACTTC; cdr3_aa: CASSPTGGLVEQYF
v_call: TRBV7-3; j_call: TRBJ1-1; clone_size: -; d_call: -; cdr3_nt: TGTGCCAGCAGCTTAACCGGTTTCAACACTGAAGCTTTCTTT; cdr3_aa: CASSLTGFNTEAFF
v_call: TRBV7-8; j_call: TRBJ2-7; clone_size: few; d_call: TRBD1; cdr3_nt: TGTGCCAGCAGCTTACGCTTGGGACAGGCCTACGAGCAGTACTTC; cdr3_aa: CASSLRLGQAYEQYF
v_call: TRBV3-1/TRBV3-2; j_call: TRBJ1-5; clone_size: -; d_call: -; cdr3_nt: TGTGCCAGCAGCCAAGCGCAGGGAAATCAGCCCCAGCATTTT; cdr3_aa: CASSQAQGNQPQHF
v_call: TRBV14; j_call: TRBJ2-3; clone_size: -; d_call: -; cdr3_nt: TGTGCCAGCAGCCCCCCAAGGAGCGCAGGGAGCACAGATACGCAGTATTTT; cdr3_aa: CASSPPRSAGSTDTQYF
v_call: TRBV6-1; j_call: TRBJ2-5; clone_size: once; d_call: -; cdr3_nt: TGTGCCAGCAGTGACCGGACTTTCCAAGAGACCCAGTACTTC; cdr3_aa: CASSDRTFQETQYF
v_call: TRBV6-2/TRBV6-3; j_call: TRBJ2-3; clone_size: -; d_call: TRBD2; cdr3_nt: TGTGCCAGCAGTTCTGGGGCTAGCGGGAGTGGGGCAGATACGCAGTATTTT; cdr3_aa: CASSSGASGSGADTQYF
v_call: TRBV21-1; j_call: TRBJ2-7; clone_size: -; d_call: -; cdr3_nt: TGTGCCAGCAGCAAAAACGGACTGGCCCTACACGAGCAGTACTTC; cdr3_aa: CASSKNGLALHEQYF
v_call: TRBV11-2; j_call: TRBJ2-1; clone_size: -; d_call: TRBD2; cdr3_nt: TGTGCCAGCAGCTCGCCGGGACTAGCGGGACTCTCATACAATGAGCAGTTCTTC; cdr3_aa: CASSSPGLAGLSYNEQFF
v_call: TRBV30; j_call: TRBJ2-7; clone_size: once; d_call: TRBD2; cdr3_nt: TGTGCCTGGAGTGTTCTAGCGGGACGGAACGAGCAGTACTTC; cdr3_aa: CAWSVLAGRNEQYF
v_call: TRBV7-3; j_call: TRBJ1-1; clone_size: -; d_call: -; cdr3_nt: TGTGCCAGCAGCTTAAGTCCGTCGAGCGGGAACACTGAAGCTTTCTTT; cdr3_aa: CASSLSPSSGNTEAFF
v_call: TRBV5-1; j_call: TRBJ2-7; clone_size: -; d_call: TRBD2; cdr3_nt: TGCGCCAGCAGCTTGGGAACTAGCGGCCCCTACGAGCAGTACTTC; cdr3_aa: CASSLGTSGPYEQYF
v_call: TRBV5-1; j_call: TRBJ2-6; clone_size: few; d_call: TRBD1; cdr3_nt: TGCGCCAGCAGCTGGACAGGGGGAGGTGGGGCCAACGTCCTGACTTTC; cdr3_aa: CASSWTGGGGANVLTF
v_call: TRBV11-2; j_call: TRBJ2-2; clone_size: -; d_call: -; cdr3_nt: TGTGCCAGCAGCTTTAATGTGGGGGGAGCCACCGGGGAGCTGTTTTTT; cdr3_aa: CASSFNVGGATGELFF
v_call: TRBV27; j_call: TRBJ2-3; clone_size: -; d_call: -; cdr3_nt: TGTGCCAGCAGTTCCCGTGGAGGGTTGGGTACGCAGTATTTT; cdr3_aa: CASSSRGGLGTQYF
v_call: TRBV2; j_call: TRBJ1-1; clone_size: -; d_call: -; cdr3_nt: TGTGCCAGCAGGGTAGGAAAGGGGGCTTTCTTT; cdr3_aa: CASRVGKGAFF
v_call: TRBV28; j_call: TRBJ2-5; clone_size: -; d_call: -; cdr3_nt: TGTGCCAGCAGTGTTAGAAGAGAGACCCAGTACTTC; cdr3_aa: CASSVRRETQYF
v_call: TRBV5-1; j_call: TRBJ2-5; clone_size: -; d_call: TRBD1; cdr3_nt: TGCGCCAGCAGCATCTCCGGGACAGGGGGTGAGACCCAGTACTTC; cdr3_aa: CASSISGTGGETQYF
v_call: TRBV7-9; j_call: TRBJ2-2; clone_size: few; d_call: -; cdr3_nt: TGTGCCAGCAGAGATCGGAGGGGGCGAACCGGGGAGCTGTTTTTT; cdr3_aa: CASRDRRGRTGELFF
v_call: TRBV28; j_call: TRBJ1-1; clone_size: -; d_call: TRBD1; cdr3_nt: TGTGCCAGCGCCCGGGACAGAAACACTGAAGCTTTCTTT; cdr3_aa: CASARDRNTEAFF
v_call: TRBV19; j_call: TRBJ1-1; clone_size: -; d_call: TRBD1; cdr3_nt: TGTGCCAGTAGTACCCATACAGGGGGACCTTTCTTT; cdr3_aa: CASSTHTGGPFF